The 24 T cell receptor beta chains below all came from one sample that was sequenced in a study of Ad26.COV2.S vaccination and SARS-CoV-2 variants. The repertoire was sequenced with immunoSEQ multiplex PCR; TCRdb's copy has only in-frame clones and lacks some. Counted here are some 180,000 clones, roughly 89% occurring once; the ten biggest clones make up around 6.3%. Sample: peripheral blood, taken after recovery from COVID-19. All receptors come from a human donor who had recovered from COVID-19.

V usage is TRBV20-1 and J usage is TRBJ1-1; D perhaps matches TRBD1 (5 bases). CDR1 and CDR2 (germline): DFQATT, SNEGSKA (reference sequence). The CDR3 covers 10 residues. Trimming shortened V by 2 bases and J by 11 bases, and 9 bases separated the two germline ends. This CDR3 reads CSARLSGAFF. The CDR3 bases are TGCAGTGCTAGACTTTCAGGGGCTTTCTTT.

As DNA, the CDR3 is TGCAGCGTTGACTTCCGGTCACAGGGCTATGGCTACACCTTC. Translating it yields CSVDFRSQGYGYTF. The chain couples TRBV29-1 to TRBJ1-2, with D maybe TRBD1 (6 bases). This CDR3 spans 14 amino acids. V lost 3 bases and J lost 4, with 15 bases in between. In germline, CDR1 is SQVTM, CDR2 ANQGSEA. Full variable domain (remainder filled in from reference TRBV29-1 and TRBJ1-2): SAVISQKPSRDICQRGTSLTIQCQVDSQVTMMFWYRQQPGQSLTLIATANQGSEATYESGFVIDKFPISRPNLTFSTLTVSNMSPEDSSIYLCSVDFRSQGYGYTFGSGTRLTVV.

The rearrangement joins TRBV2 to TRBJ1-6; D not resolved. The germline CDR1 and CDR2 sequences are SNHLY and FYNNEI. The V end was cut by 5 bases, the J end by 8 bases, with 13 bases between. The length of the CDR3 is 14 residues. CDR3 nucleotides: TGTGCCAGCAGTAACTCACCCTGGGATTCACCCCTCCACTTT. Translation: CASSNSPWDSPLHF. The entire variable domain, with the rest obtained from reference TRBV2 and TRBJ1-6, is as follows: EPEVTQTPSHQVTQMGQEVILRCVPISNHLYFYWYRQILGQKVEFLVSFYNNEISEKSEIFDDQFSVERPDGSNFTLKIRSTKLEDSAMYFCASSNSPWDSPLHFGNGTRLTVT.

The rearrangement links TRBV29-1 to TRBJ2-4; 11 bases line up with TRBD2. The junction had 13 bases not matched to a gene; V was cut back by 1 base and J by 5 bases. Germline CDR1 reads SQVTM; CDR2 reads ANQGSEA. CDR3 length: 18 residues. The CDR3 here is CSVEGGTSGIWGENIQYF. DNA for the CDR3: TGCAGCGTTGAAGGAGGGACTAGCGGAATTTGGGGAGAAAACATTCAGTACTTC.

The V call is TRBV6-6, the J call TRBJ1-1; no clear D gene. This CDR3 is built from 14 residues. Germline V gene data show CDR1 as MNHNY and CDR2 as SVGAGI (reference sequence). V dropped 2 bases and J dropped 4 bases, with 11 bases sitting between them. The CDR3 region has the DNA TGTGCCAGCAGTTACCCCGGAGAGGGCACTGAAGCTTTCTTT. Its protein is CASSYPGEGTEAFF.

The chain links TRBV7-3 to TRBJ2-1, with 12 bases matching TRBD2. The germline CDR1 and CDR2 sequences are SGHTA and FQGTGA. This CDR3 contains 15 residues. V lost 6 bases to trimming and J lost 7 bases; unmatched junction nucleotides: 7. The DNA for the CDR3 is TGTGCCAGCAGGTCGACTAGCGGGAGTATGAATGAGCAGTTCTTC. Translating gives CASRSTSGSMNEQFF.

The chain carries TRBV5-4 and TRBJ2-4, with TRBD1 matching over 10 bases. CDR3 length: 18 residues. Germline CDR1 reads SGHNT; CDR2 reads YYREEE (reference sequence). V lost 4 bases and J lost 1; bases outside the gene matches: 11. This chain's CDR3 is CASSPEGSGQGAKNIQYF. CDR3 bases: TGTGCCAGCAGCCCCGAGGGGTCGGGACAGGGGGCCAAAAACATTCAGTACTTC.

The genes are TRBV6-1 and TRBJ1-5; tentative D call: TRBD1 (6 bases). V was cut by 1 base and J by 3 bases, with 7 bases left in between. The CDR3 covers 14 residues. Germline-derived CDR1 and CDR2 are MNHNS and SASEGT. The CDR3 nucleotides read TGTGCCAGCAGTGAAGGACAGGCCAATCAGCCCCAGCATTTT. Translating it yields CASSEGQANQPQHF.

The chain couples TRBV10-3 to TRBJ2-3; 10 bases align to TRBD2. With 11 bases clipped from V and 4 bases from J, the junction kept 9 bases outside the gene matches. The CDR3 spans 14 residues. Germline V gives CDR1 ENHRY, CDR2 SYGVKD. The CDR3 region has the DNA TGTGCCCTTGGGGGTAGCGGGAGGCCAGATACGCAGTATTTT. Its protein is CALGGSGRPDTQYF.

Of note for this clone: A junction boundary mismatches the germline segment, possibly from a read error. This rearrangement joins TRBV6-5 to TRBJ1-1; D unclear. The germline V gene encodes CDR1 MNHEY and CDR2 SVGAGI. This CDR3 comprises 11 residues. CDR3 in amino acids: CASSSLAGQFF. The CDR3 bases are TGTGCCAGCAGTTCCCTAGCCGGGCAGTTTTTT.

The chain is built from TRBV6-5 and TRBJ2-3; D uncertain. V was shortened by 2 bases and J by 8 bases, with 17 bases between the two germline ends. CDR1 is MNHEY, CDR2 SVGAGI, per germline. The CDR3 runs to 15 residues. The DNA for the CDR3 is TGTGCCAGCAGTTACCTTCGACAACAAAGCTCTACGCAGTATTTT. It encodes CASSYLRQQSSTQYF.

This chain joins TRBV25-1 and TRBJ2-1, with D tentatively TRBD2 (6 bases). Looked up from germline, CDR1 is MGHDK and CDR2 is SYGVNS. The ends were cut back, 10 bases at V and 3 bases at J, with 22 bases in the middle. This CDR3 is built from 16 residues. As DNA, the CDR3 is TGTGCCACCACCCAGGTGGGACTGGGGGACTACAATGAGCAGTTCTTC. It specifies CATTQVGLGDYNEQFF.

The CDR3 protein is CASSSMGSGEETQYF. DNA for the CDR3: TGTGCCAGCAGTTCAATGGGGTCGGGCGAAGAGACCCAGTACTTC. J is TRBJ2-5 and V is TRBV27, with unresolved D. Germline CDR1 and CDR2: MNHEY and SMNVEV (reference sequence). V lost 4 bases and J lost 3, with 15 bases in between. This CDR3 has 15 amino acids.

V gene TRBV5-4 combines with J gene TRBJ2-5; D uncertain. V shed 6 bases and J shed 3 bases, with 15 bases lying between them. Germline loops: CDR1 SGHNT, CDR2 YYREEE (reference sequence). The CDR3 contains 14 residues. CDR3 residues: CASTTWDLKETQYF. CDR3 sequence (DNA): TGTGCCAGCACTACATGGGATTTAAAAGAGACCCAGTACTTC. Full variable domain (outside the CDR3, taken from reference TRBV5-4 and TRBJ2-5): ETGVTQSPTHLIKTRGQQVTLRCSSQSGHNTVSWYQQALGQGPQFIFQYYREEENGRGNFPPRFSGLQFPNYSSELNVNALELDDSALYLCASTTWDLKETQYFGPGTRLLVL.

The V call is TRBV3-1 (or the pseudogene TRBV3-2), the J call TRBJ2-3; maybe TRBD1 (6 bases). Trimming removed 1 base at V and 2 bases at J, with 10 bases between. Germline lookup yields CDR1 LGHDT and CDR2 YNNKEL (reference sequence). The CDR3 totals 15 residues. CDR3 coding DNA: TGTGCCAGCAGCCAAGTGCACAGGGTCACAGATACGCAGTATTTT. Amino acid sequence: CASSQVHRVTDTQYF.

V usage is TRBV5-1 and J usage is TRBJ1-5; possible D gene TRBD1, 5 bases. The length of the CDR3 is 15 residues. The V end was cut by 3 bases, the J end by 4 bases, with 14 bases between. Germline values: CDR1 SGHRS, CDR2 YFSETQ. The CDR3 here is CASSSQGRENQPQHF. Written as DNA, the CDR3 is TGCGCCAGCAGCTCCCAGGGCAGGGAAAATCAGCCCCAGCATTTT.

A few counts support this clone. The V call is TRBV7-2, the J call TRBJ1-5, with D possibly being TRBD1 (5 bases). V gave up 2 bases and J gave up 2 bases, with 13 bases separating them. CDR1 SGHTA and CDR2 FQGNSA come from the germline V gene. The CDR3 extends over 16 amino acids. For the CDR3, the DNA is TGTGCCAGCAGCTTATTCGGGGGTTTGGGCAATCAGCCCCAGCATTTT. Translated, it gives CASSLFGGLGNQPQHF.

A remark on this clone: Other DNA variants within this sample encode the same CDR3. V gene TRBV7-3 combines with J gene TRBJ2-1; 9 bases fit TRBD1. The CDR3 totals 15 residues. Germline CDR1 reads SGHTA; CDR2 reads FQGTGA. V was pared by 4 bases and J by 4 bases, with 5 bases of the junction left unmatched. The CDR3 DNA reads as TGTGCCAGCAGCTGGGGACAGGGAGAGTACAATGAGCAGTTCTTC. This codes for CASSWGQGEYNEQFF.

The chain recombines TRBV11-2 with TRBJ1-3; D might be TRBD1 (5 bases). V was pared by 7 bases and J by 1 base, with 11 bases between. The germline CDR1 and CDR2 sequences are SGHAT and FQNNGV. This CDR3 contains 14 residues. CDR3: CASTQRGSGNTIYF. The CDR3 DNA follows: TGTGCCAGCACCCAAAGGGGTTCTGGAAACACCATATATTTT.

J is TRBJ1-5 and V is TRBV9; D ambiguous. Germline loops: CDR1 SGDLS, CDR2 YYNGEE. V lost 3 bases, J lost 5 bases, and 9 bases lay in between. This CDR3 comprises 13 residues. CDR3 nucleotide sequence: TGTGCCAGCAGCGGTGGATATGATCAGCCCCAGCATTTT. Amino acid sequence: CASSGGYDQPQHF. Full variable domain (remainder filled in from reference TRBV9 and TRBJ1-5): DSGVTQTPKHLITATGQRVTLRCSPRSGDLSVYWYQQSLDQGLQFLIQYYNGEERAKGNILERFSAQQFPDLHSELNLSSLELGDSALYFCASSGGYDQPQHFGDGTRLSIL.

This clone was seen a few times. V gene TRBV27 combines with J gene TRBJ1-6; 7 bases map to TRBD1. The CDR3 runs 14 residues. Germline CDR1 and CDR2: MNHEY and SMNVEV (reference sequence). V was pared by 4 bases and J by 7 bases, with 4 bases of the junction left unmatched. CDR3 in amino acids: CASSWDRENSPLHF. The CDR3 DNA is TGTGCCAGCAGTTGGGACAGAGAGAATTCACCCCTCCACTTT.

For this clone: The sample contains more than one DNA sequence encoding this CDR3. J is TRBJ1-1 and V is TRBV6-5; possible D gene TRBD1, 5 bases. This CDR3 has 14 residues. Trimming cost V 6 bases and J 1 base, with 12 bases left between them. Germline CDR1 MNHEY, CDR2 SVGAGI. CDR3 in amino acids: CASSPGTANTEAFF. The CDR3 DNA reads as TGTGCCAGCAGCCCCGGGACGGCGAACACTGAAGCTTTCTTT.

V is TRBV9 and J is TRBJ2-7; TRBD2 agrees at 7 bases. Germline V gene data show CDR1 as SGDLS and CDR2 as YYNGEE. After removal of 0 bases from V and 2 bases from J, the junction contained 5 bases not matched to a gene. CDR3 size: 15 residues. The CDR3 DNA sequence: TGTGCCAGCAGCGTAGAGGCTAGCGGCGCCTACGAGCAGTACTTC. Translated: CASSVEASGAYEQYF.

The genes are TRBV28 and TRBJ2-3; D is unresolved. This CDR3 is 14 amino acids long. Germline V gene lookup returns CDR1 MDHEN and CDR2 SYDVKM. Trimming cost V 7 bases and J 2 bases, with 13 bases left between them. The CDR3 reads CASTIVLATDTQYF. The CDR3 DNA reads TGTGCCAGCACCATTGTCTTAGCCACAGATACGCAGTATTTT.